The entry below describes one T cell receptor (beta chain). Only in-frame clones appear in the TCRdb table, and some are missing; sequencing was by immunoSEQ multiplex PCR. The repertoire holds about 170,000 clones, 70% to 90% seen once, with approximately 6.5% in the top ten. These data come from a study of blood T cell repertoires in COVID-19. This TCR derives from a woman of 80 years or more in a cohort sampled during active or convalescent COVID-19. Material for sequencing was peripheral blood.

The CDR3 nucleotides read TGTGCCATCAGTGACGTCTCGGAGACCCAGTACTTC. It translates to CAISDVSETQYF. This rearrangement joins TRBV10-3 to TRBJ2-5; no firm D call. Germline CDR1 is ENHRY and CDR2 is SYGVKD. CDR3 length equals 12 residues. V lost 3 bases and J 5 bases, leaving 7 bases between the germline ends.